This is a list of T cell receptor beta chains from one sample in a study of regulatory T cells in long-lasting Graves disease. TCRdb re-derived calls from the multiplex PCR reads in MiXCR, one entry per CDR3 protein. This sample has about 420,000 distinct CDR3 sequences; less than 20% occur once, and the top ten carry around a quarter. These sequences were also reported in another study, on T cells in Graves' hyperthyroidism and ophthalmopathy.

This specimen was peripheral blood mononuclear cells (PBMCs), taken at new diagnosis, from a patient treated with antithyroid drugs. All receptors come from a woman in her late teens or twenties with Graves disease. CDR3s include the opening cysteine and the closing phenylalanine or tryptophan. Fields, in order: CDR3 protein, CDR3 DNA, V gene, clone size, J gene, D gene. The D gene is left open where the match is weak. Size is omitted from some rows. Given values are once, few, many or a class for expanded clones.

cdr3_aa: CSASGTGNWNEQFF
cdr3_nt: TGCAGTGCTAGTGGGACAGGGAATTGGAATGAGCAGTTCTTC
v_call: TRBV20-1
clone_size: many
j_call: TRBJ2-1
d_call: TRBD1

cdr3_aa: CASGVRTGELFF
cdr3_nt: TGTGCCAGCGGCGTGAGGACCGGGGAGCTGTTTTTT
v_call: TRBV27
clone_size: many
j_call: TRBJ2-2
d_call: -

cdr3_aa: CASSWTSGRLYEQYF
cdr3_nt: TGTGCCAGCAGTTGGACTAGCGGGAGGCTCTACGAGCAGTACTTC
v_call: TRBV6-2/TRBV6-3
clone_size: -
j_call: TRBJ2-7
d_call: TRBD2

cdr3_aa: CASSFAVAGPYEQYF
cdr3_nt: TGTGCCAGCAGCTTCGCCGTAGCGGGACCCTACGAGCAGTACTTC
v_call: TRBV11-2
clone_size: many
j_call: TRBJ2-7
d_call: TRBD2

cdr3_aa: CSASRARVNYEQYF
cdr3_nt: TGCAGTGCTAGTAGGGCCCGGGTTAACTACGAGCAGTACTTC
v_call: TRBV20-1
clone_size: -
j_call: TRBJ2-7
d_call: -

cdr3_aa: CASSLVLWESTDTQYF
cdr3_nt: TGTGCCAGCAGCTTAGTCCTGTGGGAGAGCACAGATACGCAGTATTTT
v_call: TRBV5-6
clone_size: many
j_call: TRBJ2-3
d_call: -

cdr3_aa: CASSYSASSGYTF
cdr3_nt: TGTGCCAGCAGTTACTCAGCCTCCAGCGGCTACACCTTC
v_call: TRBV6-2/TRBV6-3
clone_size: few
j_call: TRBJ1-2
d_call: -

cdr3_aa: CASRGGGGRFSYNEQFF
cdr3_nt: TGTGCCAGCAGGGGAGGGGGCGGGAGGTTCTCCTACAATGAGCAGTTCTTC
v_call: TRBV6-1
clone_size: few
j_call: TRBJ2-1
d_call: -

cdr3_aa: CASSYQQGPGGPGYEQFF
cdr3_nt: TGTGCCAGCAGTTACCAACAAGGTCCGGGAGGGCCGGGGTATGAGCAGTTCTTC
v_call: TRBV6-2/TRBV6-3
clone_size: -
j_call: TRBJ2-1
d_call: TRBD2

cdr3_aa: CASSAPGGETQYF
cdr3_nt: TGTGCCAGCAGCGCCCCCGGGGGTGAGACCCAGTACTTC
v_call: TRBV7-2
clone_size: many
j_call: TRBJ2-5
d_call: -

cdr3_aa: CAWSVRSRETQYF
cdr3_nt: TGTGCCTGGAGTGTAAGGTCAAGGGAGACCCAGTACTTC
v_call: TRBV30
clone_size: -
j_call: TRBJ2-5
d_call: -

cdr3_aa: CAWSVTGVDNSPLHF
cdr3_nt: TGTGCCTGGAGCGTGACAGGGGTGGATAATTCACCCCTCCACTTT
v_call: TRBV30
clone_size: -
j_call: TRBJ1-6
d_call: TRBD1

cdr3_aa: CASSWTTGNPPTEAFF
cdr3_nt: TGCGCCAGCAGCTGGACTACAGGGAACCCACCCACTGAAGCTTTCTTT
v_call: TRBV5-1
clone_size: -
j_call: TRBJ1-1
d_call: -

cdr3_aa: CSARDRGPHNEQFF
cdr3_nt: TGCAGTGCTAGGGACAGGGGTCCCCACAATGAGCAGTTCTTC
v_call: TRBV20-1
clone_size: -
j_call: TRBJ2-1
d_call: TRBD1

cdr3_aa: CASDRDGTDTQYF
cdr3_nt: TGTGCCAGCGACAGGGATGGGACAGATACGCAGTATTTT
v_call: TRBV9
clone_size: few
j_call: TRBJ2-3
d_call: TRBD1

cdr3_aa: CASKESRTYEQYF
cdr3_nt: TGTGCCAGCAAAGAGTCGAGAACCTACGAGCAGTACTTC
v_call: TRBV28
clone_size: many
j_call: TRBJ2-7
d_call: -

cdr3_aa: CASSELYFGYEQYF
cdr3_nt: TGTGCCAGCAGTGAATTGTACTTTGGCTACGAGCAGTACTTC
v_call: TRBV25-1
clone_size: few
j_call: TRBJ2-7
d_call: -

cdr3_aa: CASSLFPGQGANVGYEQYF
cdr3_nt: TGCGCCAGCAGCTTGTTCCCGGGACAGGGGGCGAATGTTGGCTACGAGCAGTACTTC
v_call: TRBV5-1
clone_size: few
j_call: TRBJ2-7
d_call: TRBD1

cdr3_aa: CASRGQPSYEQYF
cdr3_nt: TGTGCCAGCAGGGGACAGCCCTCCTACGAGCAGTACTTC
v_call: TRBV28
clone_size: many
j_call: TRBJ2-7
d_call: TRBD1

cdr3_aa: CASSLGRTSGNTIYF
cdr3_nt: TGCGCCAGCAGCTTGGGTCGGACCTCTGGAAACACCATATATTTT
v_call: TRBV5-1
clone_size: -
j_call: TRBJ1-3
d_call: -

cdr3_aa: CASSQEGAGAYVGELFF
cdr3_nt: TGTGCCAGCAGCCAAGAGGGAGCGGGAGCTTATGTCGGGGAGCTGTTTTTT
v_call: TRBV14
clone_size: -
j_call: TRBJ2-2
d_call: TRBD2

cdr3_aa: CASSLGQGAAEQYF
cdr3_nt: TGTGCTAGCAGCTTAGGACAGGGGGCTGCCGAGCAGTACTTC
v_call: TRBV7-9
clone_size: -
j_call: TRBJ2-7
d_call: TRBD1

cdr3_aa: CATLGRETDTQYF
cdr3_nt: TGTGCGACCCTTGGGCGGGAGACAGATACGCAGTATTTT
v_call: TRBV11-2
clone_size: many
j_call: TRBJ2-3
d_call: TRBD2

cdr3_aa: CASSLERGTQYF
cdr3_nt: TGTGCCAGCAGCTTAGAAAGGGGGACCCAGTACTTC
v_call: TRBV11-2
clone_size: many
j_call: TRBJ2-5
d_call: -

cdr3_aa: CASSELRDRVNYSYTF
cdr3_nt: TGTGCCAGCAGTGAACTCCGGGACCGAGTTAACTATAGCTACACCTTC
v_call: TRBV2
clone_size: -
j_call: TRBJ1-2
d_call: -

cdr3_aa: CASSAPTGGNEKLFF
cdr3_nt: TGTGCCAGCAGCGCCCCGACAGGGGGTAATGAAAAACTGTTTTTT
v_call: TRBV5-6
clone_size: -
j_call: TRBJ1-4
d_call: TRBD1

cdr3_aa: CASSEERLAEDNEQFF
cdr3_nt: TGTGCCAGCAGTGAAGAAAGACTAGCGGAGGACAATGAGCAGTTCTTC
v_call: TRBV6-1
clone_size: -
j_call: TRBJ2-1
d_call: TRBD2

cdr3_aa: CASSPNRQGNTEAFF
cdr3_nt: TGTGCCAGCAGCCCCAACAGACAGGGGAACACTGAAGCTTTCTTT
v_call: TRBV12-3/TRBV12-4
clone_size: many
j_call: TRBJ1-1
d_call: TRBD1

cdr3_aa: CSASFLGGLNEQFF
cdr3_nt: TGCAGTGCTAGCTTCTTGGGAGGGCTGAATGAGCAGTTCTTC
v_call: TRBV20-1
clone_size: -
j_call: TRBJ2-1
d_call: TRBD2

cdr3_aa: CASSFPGQGFSNQPQHF
cdr3_nt: TGTGCCAGCAGTTTTCCGGGACAGGGGTTTAGCAATCAGCCCCAGCATTTT
v_call: TRBV28
clone_size: many
j_call: TRBJ1-5
d_call: TRBD1

cdr3_aa: CSASSDRYEQYF
cdr3_nt: TGCAGTGCTAGTTCGGACCGGTACGAGCAGTACTTC
v_call: TRBV20-1
clone_size: many
j_call: TRBJ2-7
d_call: -

cdr3_aa: CASSVGRGHNSPLHF
cdr3_nt: TGTGCCAGCAGCGTAGGCAGGGGCCATAATTCACCCCTCCACTTT
v_call: TRBV9
clone_size: few
j_call: TRBJ1-6
d_call: -

cdr3_aa: CASSSIAGVADTQYF
cdr3_nt: TGCGCCAGCAGTTCGATAGCGGGAGTCGCAGATACGCAGTATTTT
v_call: TRBV5-1
clone_size: -
j_call: TRBJ2-3
d_call: TRBD2

cdr3_aa: CASSVSQGRNEQFF
cdr3_nt: TGTGCCAGCAGTGTTTCCCAAGGGAGAAATGAGCAGTTCTTC
v_call: TRBV6-1
clone_size: -
j_call: TRBJ2-1
d_call: -

cdr3_aa: CATSREMGRHEQYF
cdr3_nt: TGTGCCACCAGCAGGGAGATGGGCAGACACGAGCAGTACTTC
v_call: TRBV15
clone_size: few
j_call: TRBJ2-7
d_call: -

cdr3_aa: CASSSPGTTYEQYF
cdr3_nt: TGTGCCAGCAGTTCTCCCGGGACCACCTACGAGCAGTACTTC
v_call: TRBV28
clone_size: many
j_call: TRBJ2-7
d_call: -

cdr3_aa: CASSVLSGRFDNEQFF
cdr3_nt: TGTGCCAGCAGCGTTCTTAGCGGGAGATTCGACAATGAGCAGTTCTTC
v_call: TRBV7-2
clone_size: many
j_call: TRBJ2-1
d_call: TRBD2

cdr3_aa: CASSLKHTEAFF
cdr3_nt: TGTGCCAGCAGTTTAAAGCACACTGAAGCTTTCTTT
v_call: TRBV12-3/TRBV12-4
clone_size: many
j_call: TRBJ1-1
d_call: -

cdr3_aa: CASSPAGGGSYEQYF
cdr3_nt: TGTGCCAGCAGCCCTGCTGGGGGAGGATCCTACGAGCAGTACTTC
v_call: TRBV28
clone_size: many
j_call: TRBJ2-7
d_call: -

cdr3_aa: CASSLPGANNEQFF
cdr3_nt: TGTGCCAGCAGTTTGCCGGGAGCTAACAATGAGCAGTTCTTC
v_call: TRBV27
clone_size: many
j_call: TRBJ2-1
d_call: -

cdr3_aa: CSGGDSSNTEAFF
cdr3_nt: TGCAGTGGTGGGGACAGTTCGAACACTGAAGCTTTCTTT
v_call: TRBV20-1
clone_size: many
j_call: TRBJ1-1
d_call: TRBD1

cdr3_aa: CSAREEGAGLGDQPQHF
cdr3_nt: TGCAGTGCTAGAGAAGAGGGGGCAGGGCTTGGGGATCAGCCCCAGCATTTT
v_call: TRBV20-1
clone_size: few
j_call: TRBJ1-5
d_call: TRBD1

cdr3_aa: CASSLAFVGGETQYF
cdr3_nt: TGTGCCAGCAGCTTAGCCTTTGTCGGCGGAGAGACCCAGTACTTC
v_call: TRBV7-6
clone_size: many
j_call: TRBJ2-5
d_call: -

cdr3_aa: CASSPGDIQYF
cdr3_nt: TGTGCCAGCTCACCGGGCGACATTCAGTACTTC
v_call: TRBV18
clone_size: many
j_call: TRBJ2-4
d_call: -

cdr3_aa: CASLPSGRASTDTQYF
cdr3_nt: TGTGCCAGCTTACCTAGCGGGCGGGCTAGCACAGATACGCAGTATTTT
v_call: TRBV6-1
clone_size: many
j_call: TRBJ2-3
d_call: TRBD2

cdr3_aa: CASSEAGVSGNIQYF
cdr3_nt: TGTGCCAGCAGTGAAGCGGGGGTATCGGGGAACATTCAGTACTTC
v_call: TRBV6-1
clone_size: many
j_call: TRBJ2-4
d_call: -

cdr3_aa: CAWSAPLTSRNEQFF
cdr3_nt: TGTGCCTGGAGTGCCCCCTTGACTAGCCGGAATGAGCAGTTCTTC
v_call: TRBV30
clone_size: -
j_call: TRBJ2-1
d_call: TRBD2

cdr3_aa: CASSPGVDNYGYTF
cdr3_nt: TGTGCCAGCAGCCCAGGCGTAGATAACTATGGCTACACCTTC
v_call: TRBV9
clone_size: -
j_call: TRBJ1-2
d_call: -

cdr3_aa: CASTNSWTEAFF
cdr3_nt: TGTGCCAGCACCAATTCTTGGACTGAAGCTTTCTTT
v_call: TRBV6-1
clone_size: -
j_call: TRBJ1-1
d_call: -